A selection of T cell receptor beta chains follows, all from one sample in a study of shared clonotypes between healthy human individuals. Repertoires were generated with immunoSEQ multiplex PCR, while TCRdb's copy carries only in-frame clones and drops some. The sample records under 650,000 clones, roughly 95% being singletons. The specimen was naive CD4+ T cells sorted from blood. These receptors originate from a woman aged 30 to 39 in good health. CDR3s include the opening cysteine and the closing phenylalanine or tryptophan. The D gene is left open where the match is weak. Clone size is given for some rows only: seen once, a few or many times, or a class if the clone is expanded.

.,.,TRBV6-6,TRBJ2-7,TGTGCCAGCAGTTACTCGCGGGACAGCTCCTACGAGCAGTACTTC,CASSYSRDSSYEQYF
.,.,TRBV30,TRBJ1-4,TGTGCCTGGAGTACGGACAGTGGGTCTAATGAAAAACTGTTTTTT,CAWSTDSGSNEKLFF
.,.,TRBV27,TRBJ1-1,TGTGCCAGCAGCGTTGCTCTGGAGAGCACTGAAGCTTTCTTT,CASSVALESTEAFF
TRBD1,.,TRBV19,TRBJ1-1,TGTGCCAGTAGTGCTCAGGGGGCGATTGTAGCTTTCTTT,CASSAQGAIVAFF
TRBD1,.,TRBV18,TRBJ1-5,TGTGCCAGCTCACAACTTCAGGGGGACAGGTTGAATCAGCCCCAGCATTTT,CASSQLQGDRLNQPQHF
.,.,TRBV28,TRBJ2-7,TGTGCCAGCAGTTTATGGGGTTCAAAATACGAGCAGTACTTC,CASSLWGSKYEQYF
TRBD1,.,TRBV5-1,TRBJ1-1,TGCGCCAGCCGACAGGGCCTGAACACTGAAGCTTTCTTT,CASRQGLNTEAFF
.,.,TRBV6-1,TRBJ2-7,TGTGCCATCAGTGATCCATTCTCACCTGGCGGGGCCTCCTACGAGCAGTACTTC,CAISDPFSPGGASYEQYF
TRBD1,.,TRBV7-9,TRBJ1-1,TGTGCCAGCAGCTCCCCCGGACAGGGAGGGCCAGTGAACACTGAAGCTTTCTTT,CASSSPGQGGPVNTEAFF
TRBD1,.,TRBV4-1,TRBJ1-1,TGCGCCAGCAGCCTAAACAAGTTACAGGGGAAGAACACTGAAGCTTTCTTT,CASSLNKLQGKNTEAFF
.,.,TRBV6-6,TRBJ2-3,TGTGCCAGCAGCTCCGGGGAGGTCCCAGCATATTTT,CASSSGEVPAYF
.,once,TRBV11-2,TRBJ2-7,TGTGCCAGCAGCTTAGGCACGGACGCCGGGTTTTACGAGCAGTACTTC,CASSLGTDAGFYEQYF
.,.,TRBV29-1,TRBJ2-2,TGCAGCGTGACTCTCAGGGTTTCCGAGCGGGAGCTGTTTTTT,CSVTLRVSERELFF
.,.,TRBV28,TRBJ2-1,TGTGCCAGCAGTACCCGGGACAGACAAATCACCGGGACTATCAATGAGCAGTTCTTC,CASSTRDRQITGTINEQFF
TRBD2,.,TRBV2,TRBJ2-5,TGTGCCAGCAGTGACTGGACTAGCAGGGAGACCCAGTACTTC,CASSDWTSRETQYF
.,.,TRBV19,TRBJ1-5,TGTGCCAGTAGTATATACCCAGGGTCTAGCAATCAGCCCCAGCATTTT,CASSIYPGSSNQPQHF
TRBD1,.,TRBV28,TRBJ2-1,TGTGCCAGCAGACCAGGACAGGGGGGGTACAATGAGCAGTTCTTC,CASRPGQGGYNEQFF
.,.,TRBV9,TRBJ1-3,TGTGCCAGCAGCGTAGGTATAGGGTTTGGGAACACCATATATTTT,CASSVGIGFGNTIYF
.,.,TRBV7-2,TRBJ2-7,TGTGCCAGCAGCTTAGCCCAAATGGGCAGCCAGTTGGAGCAGTACTTC,CASSLAQMGSQLEQYF
TRBD2,.,TRBV4-1,TRBJ2-1,TGCGCCAGCAGCCAAGCTTCACTAGCGGGAGAATATGAGCAGTTCTTC,CASSQASLAGEYEQFF
.,.,TRBV7-7,TRBJ2-3,TGTGCCAGCAGCTCCCGGGTCGGAGGGACAGATACGCAGTATTTT,CASSSRVGGTDTQYF
.,.,TRBV18,TRBJ1-1,TGTGCCAGCTCCCGGGCCCGGGGCACTGAAGCTTTCTTT,CASSRARGTEAFF
.,once,TRBV28,TRBJ2-5,TGTGCCAGCAGTCCGGACAGGAGGGGGACCCAGTACTTC,CASSPDRRGTQYF
.,.,TRBV10-3,TRBJ2-5,TGTGCCATCAGTGAAATGGAGCAAGAGACCCAGTACTTC,CAISEMEQETQYF
TRBD1,.,TRBV19,TRBJ2-1,TGTGCCAGTAGTCCCCAGGGGGTAAGTGTCTTCTTC,CASSPQGVSVFF
.,.,TRBV5-1,TRBJ2-1,TGCGCCAGCAGCTTGGTGGAGGCTTTTTATGAGCAGTTCTTC,CASSLVEAFYEQFF
TRBD2,.,TRBV28,TRBJ2-1,TGTGCCAGCAGTATACGGGGGGAGGGGCAGTTCTTC,CASSIRGEGQFF
TRBD1,.,TRBV28,TRBJ2-7,TGTGCCAGCAGTAAACACCGGGACAGAGCCTACGAGCAGTACTTC,CASSKHRDRAYEQYF
.,few,TRBV11-3,TRBJ2-7,TGTGCCAGCAGCCTCCGAACTACGAGGCAGTACTTC,CASSLRTTRQYF
TRBD2,once,TRBV7-7,TRBJ2-5,TGTGCCAGCAGCTTATCGGGGACTAATCCAGAGACCCAGTACTTC,CASSLSGTNPETQYF
.,.,TRBV15,TRBJ2-5,TGTGCCACCGCTACCCGGACTGAGTCAGAGCAGTACTTC,CATATRTESEQYF
.,.,TRBV6-1,TRBJ2-7,TGTGCCAGCAGCACAGGGTTTCTGGGACACTTC,CASSTGFLGHF
.,.,TRBV27,TRBJ1-5,TGTGCCAGCAGATCGACAGTGGGGGGCTTCAGTCAGCCCCAGCATTTT,CASRSTVGGFSQPQHF
.,.,TRBV23-1,TRBJ1-5,TGCGCCAGCATTGGAGCAGGTCAGCCCCAGCATTTT,CASIGAGQPQHF
.,.,TRBV7-8,TRBJ1-1,TGTGCCAGCAGCTTAGCTACGGGAGTCACTGAAGCTTTCTTT,CASSLATGVTEAFF
.,.,TRBV7-6,TRBJ2-5,TGTGCCAGCAGCCTCCAGAAGACCCAGTACTTC,CASSLQKTQYF
.,.,TRBV28,TRBJ1-2,TGTGCCAGCAGTTTACCGGCAGGGTATGGCTACACCTTC,CASSLPAGYGYTF
TRBD2,.,TRBV5-4,TRBJ2-7,TGTGCCAGCAGCTCCTTCGGGACTAGCTCGTACGAGCAGTACTTC,CASSSFGTSSYEQYF
.,.,TRBV6-5,TRBJ2-1,TGTGCCAGCAGTTACAAGGGGCCACACAATGAGCAGTTCTTC,CASSYKGPHNEQFF
.,.,TRBV28,TRBJ2-7,TGTGCCAGCAGTGCCGGGACCGAGTCCTACGAGCAGTACTTC,CASSAGTESYEQYF
TRBD2,.,TRBV27,TRBJ2-1,TGTGCCAGCAGTTTACGATCCCTACTAGCGGAGGAGCAGTTCTTC,CASSLRSLLAEEQFF
.,.,TRBV27,TRBJ1-2,TGTGCCAGTTCTCGGTCCGGCAACTATGGCTACACCTTC,CASSRSGNYGYTF
.,.,TRBV27,TRBJ1-5,TGTGCCAGCAGTTTGGGGGCCGGACGTCAGCCCCAGCATTTT,CASSLGAGRQPQHF
TRBD2,.,TRBV9,TRBJ2-6,TGTGCCAGCAGCGCCCTAGCGGGACCCTCTGGGGCCAACGTCCTGACTTTC,CASSALAGPSGANVLTF
.,.,TRBV27,TRBJ2-6,TGTGCCAGCAGTTATGTCAGGGCGCCTGGGGCCAACGTCCTGACTTTC,CASSYVRAPGANVLTF
TRBD1,.,TRBV27,TRBJ2-2,TGTGCCAGCAGGAACAGGGGTGAGAACACCGGGGAGCTGTTTTTT,CASRNRGENTGELFF
TRBD1,.,TRBV28,TRBJ1-2,TGTGCCAGCAGTCGGGGTGAGGGGGCCAACTATGGCTACACCTTC,CASSRGEGANYGYTF
.,.,TRBV30,TRBJ1-1,TGTGCCTGGAGTGAGGTGGAAACTGAAGCTTTCTTT,CAWSEVETEAFF
.,.,TRBV6-5,TRBJ2-7,TGTGCCAGCACTCAGGGTGAGGAGCAGTACTTC,CASTQGEEQYF
TRBD2,.,TRBV9,TRBJ2-2,TGTGCCAGCAGCGTAATTAGCGGGGACACCGGGGAGCTGTTTTTT,CASSVISGDTGELFF
.,.,TRBV7-9,TRBJ1-1,TGTGCCAGCAGCTTAGGACGTTTTAGGACGGTCAATAACACTGAAGCTTTCTTT,CASSLGRFRTVNNTEAFF
.,.,TRBV5-1,TRBJ1-1,TGCGCCAGCAGCTTGGCCCCAGGGATGAACACTGAAGCTTTCTTT,CASSLAPGMNTEAFF